This note documents a single T cell receptor (beta chain) sequence. The sample is drawn from a study of cytomegalovirus exposure and HLA in healthy donors. The CDR3 has 15 amino acids. V was clipped by 1 base and J by 4 bases, with 13 bases between them. Germline V gives CDR1 SGHTA, CDR2 FQGNSA. The PCR made use of 60 Vbeta and 13 Jbeta primers. TCRdb's table, derived via immunoSEQ multiplex PCR, lists solely in-frame clones and lacks some. This sample yields 180,000 or so clones, of which approximately 81% are seen a single time; about 1.6% belongs to the top ten. The TCR originated in a male donor in good health and CMV-seronegative. Sequencing was performed on PBMCs. The rearrangement joins TRBV7-2 to TRBJ1-2, with a possible D match to TRBD1 (6 bases). CDR3: CASSLVHGQPYGYTF. As DNA, the CDR3 is TGTGCCAGCAGCTTAGTACACGGACAGCCCTATGGCTACACCTTC.